These 2 T cell receptor beta chains came from one sample sequenced in a study of OX40 agonist ivuxolimab in advanced cancers. Only in-frame clones appear in the TCRdb table, and some are missing; sequencing was by immunoSEQ multiplex PCR. Seen here are 40,000 to 50,000 clones, 70% to 90% observed once, and the top ten hold more than 45%. Sequences were derived from CD4+ or CD8+ T cells sorted from blood, sampled in a trial of the OX40 agonist ivuxolimab. These receptors originate from an adult with an advanced solid tumor such as melanoma, head and neck, liver or kidney cancer.

The rearrangement joins TRBV28 to TRBJ2-2; 8 nucleotides line up with TRBD1. The CDR3 is 16 amino acids. V shed 4 bases and J 1 base; nucleotides not matched to a gene: 5. Germline assignment: CDR1 MDHEN and CDR2 SYDVKM. The CDR3 coding sequence is TGTGCCAGCAGTTCCCCCGGGACAGGGAACACCGGGGAGCTGTTTTTT. Translated: CASSSPGTGNTGELFF.

The rearrangement joins TRBV27 to TRBJ2-1; 10 nucleotides line up with TRBD1. Per germline, CDR1 MNHEY and CDR2 SMNVEV (reference sequence). V lost 5 bases to trimming and J lost 8 bases; unmatched junction nucleotides: 9. This CDR3 is built from 15 residues. DNA of the CDR3: TGTGCCAGCAGTAGGGGGACAGGGGTTGGTTATGAGCAGTTCTTC. Encoded protein: CASSRGTGVGYEQFF.